Below, 2 T cell receptor beta chains from the same sample are listed, as sequenced in a study of OX40 agonist ivuxolimab in advanced cancers. Using immunoSEQ multiplex PCR, the repertoire was profiled, and TCRdb retains in-frame clones only, with some absent. Here the sample spans tens of thousands of clones, 81% being singletons. This specimen was CD4+ or CD8+ T cells sorted from blood, taken in a trial of the OX40 agonist ivuxolimab. Receptors originate from an adult with an advanced solid tumor such as melanoma, head and neck, liver or kidney cancer.

This sequence joins TRBV11-3 and TRBJ1-1, with no clear D. V was pared by 2 bases and J by 0 bases, with 4 bases between. Germline V gene sequence: CDR1 SGHNT, CDR2 YENEEA. The CDR3 sequence is 13 residues long. The CDR3 protein is CASSLTVNTEAFF. The CDR3 DNA follows: TGTGCCAGCAGCTTAACGGTGAACACTGAAGCTTTCTTT.

The rearrangement joins TRBV7-8 to TRBJ2-5; 11 bases line up with TRBD2. Germline trimming cut 6 bases from V and 5 bases from J; bases unmatched to any gene: 14. Germline V gene data show CDR1 as SGHVS and CDR2 as FQNEAQ. The length of the CDR3 is 17 residues. The DNA for the CDR3 is TGTGCCAGCAGTCTCGCAGCGGCTAGCGGGAGGAGGGAGACCCAGTACTTC. Protein sequence: CASSLAAASGRRETQYF.